This T cell receptor (beta chain) was recovered during a study of blood T cell repertoires in COVID-19. Study background: Specimens from acute and convalescent COVID-19 originated in the United States, Italy and Spain. In each case, the material was cDNA or gDNA derived from T cells, B-cell-depleted T cells, or PBMCs.

Study processing details: Amplifying reference gene primers gave estimates of nucleated cell counts. Repertoires were generated with immunoSEQ multiplex PCR, while TCRdb's copy carries only in-frame clones and drops some. The V and J calls and clone size were taken over from that table, and D and trimming were inferred from the DNA. The data contain roughly 200,000 clones, around 88% of them singletons. The V end was cut by 5 bases, the J end by 1 base, with 12 bases between. The CDR3 loop spans 14 amino acids. Germline loops: CDR1 MNHEY, CDR2 SVGEGT. The table lists this clone with a few counts. This receptor was identified in a man aged 18 to 35 with active or convalescent COVID-19. Sequencing input: peripheral blood. The chain carries TRBV6-2 or TRBV6-3 and TRBJ2-7; no clear D gene. The CDR3 nucleotides read TGTGCCAGCAGTAACCTAGTTGTGTCCTACGAGCAGTACTTC. Translating gives CASSNLVVSYEQYF.